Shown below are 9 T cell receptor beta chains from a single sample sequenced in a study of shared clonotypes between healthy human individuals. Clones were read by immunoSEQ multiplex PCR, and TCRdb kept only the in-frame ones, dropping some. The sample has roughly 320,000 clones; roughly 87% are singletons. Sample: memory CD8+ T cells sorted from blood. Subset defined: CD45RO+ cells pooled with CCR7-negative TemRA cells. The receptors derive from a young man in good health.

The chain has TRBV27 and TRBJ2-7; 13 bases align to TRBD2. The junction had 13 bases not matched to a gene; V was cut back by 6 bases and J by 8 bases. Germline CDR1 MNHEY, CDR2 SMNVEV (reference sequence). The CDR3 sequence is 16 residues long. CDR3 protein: CASRLAGGPNPGKQYF. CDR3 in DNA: TGTGCCAGCAGACTAGCGGGAGGGCCGAACCCAGGGAAGCAGTACTTC.

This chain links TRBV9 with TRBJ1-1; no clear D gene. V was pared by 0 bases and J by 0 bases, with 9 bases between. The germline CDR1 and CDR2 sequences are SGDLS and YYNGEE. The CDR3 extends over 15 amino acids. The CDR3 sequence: CASSVDGDLNTEAFF. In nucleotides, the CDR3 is TGTGCCAGCAGCGTAGACGGGGATCTGAACACTGAAGCTTTCTTT.

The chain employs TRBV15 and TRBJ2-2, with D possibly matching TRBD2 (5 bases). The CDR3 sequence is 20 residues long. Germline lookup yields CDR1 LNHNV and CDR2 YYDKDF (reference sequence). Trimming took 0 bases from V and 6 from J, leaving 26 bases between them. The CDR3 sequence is CATSRDRWRQFLRGSGELFF. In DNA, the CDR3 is TGTGCCACCAGCAGAGATCGGTGGCGGCAGTTCCTGAGAGGGTCCGGGGAGCTGTTTTTT. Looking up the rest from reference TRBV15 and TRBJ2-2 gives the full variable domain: DAMVIQNPRYQVTQFGKPVTLSCSQTLNHNVMYWYQQKSSQAPKLLFHYYDKDFNNEADTPDNFQSRRPNTSFCFLDIRSPGLGDTAMYLCATSRDRWRQFLRGSGELFFGEGSRLTVL.

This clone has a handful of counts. The CDR3 DNA reads TGCGCCAGCAGCCAAGCCTGGACAGGGGGCGAGGACTCCTATGGCTACACCTTC. Encoded protein: CASSQAWTGGEDSYGYTF. This chain links TRBV4-1 with TRBJ1-2, with 11 bases matching TRBD1. Germline CDR1 is MGHRA and CDR2 is YSYEKL. The CDR3 runs 18 residues. V trimming: 1 base; J trimming: 4 bases; junction bases outside the gene matches: 11.

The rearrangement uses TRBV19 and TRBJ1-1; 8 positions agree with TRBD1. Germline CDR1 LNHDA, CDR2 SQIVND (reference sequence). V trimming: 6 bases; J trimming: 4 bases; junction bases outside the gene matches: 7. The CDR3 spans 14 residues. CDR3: CASSHSGGGTEAFF. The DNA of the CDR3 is TGTGCCAGTAGCCACTCAGGGGGCGGCACTGAAGCTTTCTTT.

CDR3 residues: CASSEPLAADYEQYF. In nucleotides, the CDR3 is TGCGCCAGCAGTGAGCCCCTAGCGGCTGACTACGAGCAGTACTTC. The chain joins TRBV10-2 to TRBJ2-7; 7 bases are a match to TRBD2. The CDR3 runs 15 residues. Germline V gene lookup returns CDR1 WSHSY and CDR2 SAAADI. The V segment lost 2 bases and the J segment 3 bases; nucleotides outside the gene matches: 7.

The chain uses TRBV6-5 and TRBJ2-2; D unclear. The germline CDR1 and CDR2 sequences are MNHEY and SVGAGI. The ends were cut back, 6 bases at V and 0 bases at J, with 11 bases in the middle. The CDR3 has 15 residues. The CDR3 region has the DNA TGTGCCAGCAGCCAAATGGGCGCGAACACCGGGGAGCTGTTTTTT. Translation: CASSQMGANTGELFF.

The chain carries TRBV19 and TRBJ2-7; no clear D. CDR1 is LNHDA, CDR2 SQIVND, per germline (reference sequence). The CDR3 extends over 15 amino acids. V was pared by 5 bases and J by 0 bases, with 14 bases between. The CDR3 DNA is TGTGCCAGTAGTGCCGGACCGTCCCCCTCCTACGAGCAGTACTTC. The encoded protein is CASSAGPSPSYEQYF. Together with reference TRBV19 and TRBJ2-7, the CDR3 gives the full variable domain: DGGITQSPKYLFRKEGQNVTLSCEQNLNHDAMYWYRQDPGQGLRLIYYSQIVNDFQKGDIAEGYSVSREKKESFPLTVTSAQKNPTAFYLCASSAGPSPSYEQYFGPGTRLTVT.

This CDR3 reads CASSEALAGEDSEQFF. The CDR3 DNA follows: TGTGCCAGCAGTGAAGCGCTAGCGGGAGAAGATAGTGAGCAGTTCTTC. The rearrangement links TRBV6-1 to TRBJ2-1, with 10 bases fitting TRBD2. The length of the CDR3 is 16 residues. V lost 0 bases to trimming and J lost 9 bases; unmatched junction nucleotides: 8. CDR1 is MNHNS, CDR2 SASEGT, per germline.